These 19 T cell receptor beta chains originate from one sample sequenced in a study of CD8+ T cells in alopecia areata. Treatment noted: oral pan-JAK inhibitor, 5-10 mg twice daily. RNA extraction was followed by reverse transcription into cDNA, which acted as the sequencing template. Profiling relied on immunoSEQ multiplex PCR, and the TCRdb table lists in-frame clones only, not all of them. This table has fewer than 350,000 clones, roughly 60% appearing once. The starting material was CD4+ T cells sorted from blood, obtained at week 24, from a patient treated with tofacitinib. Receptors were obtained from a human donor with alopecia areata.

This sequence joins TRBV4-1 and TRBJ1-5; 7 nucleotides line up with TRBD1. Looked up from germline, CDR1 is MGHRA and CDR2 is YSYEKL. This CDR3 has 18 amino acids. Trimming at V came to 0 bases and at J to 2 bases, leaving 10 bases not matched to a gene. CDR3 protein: CASSQDRERGQGNQPQHF. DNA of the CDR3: TGCGCCAGCAGCCAAGATAGGGAGCGTGGACAGGGCAATCAGCCCCAGCATTTT.

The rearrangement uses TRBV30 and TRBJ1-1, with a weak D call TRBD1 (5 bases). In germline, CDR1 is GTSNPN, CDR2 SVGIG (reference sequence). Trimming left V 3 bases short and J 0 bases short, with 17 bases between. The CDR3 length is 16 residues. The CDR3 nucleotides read TGTGCCTGGAGAGACCGACAGATGATAATGAACACTGAAGCTTTCTTT. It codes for CAWRDRQMIMNTEAFF.

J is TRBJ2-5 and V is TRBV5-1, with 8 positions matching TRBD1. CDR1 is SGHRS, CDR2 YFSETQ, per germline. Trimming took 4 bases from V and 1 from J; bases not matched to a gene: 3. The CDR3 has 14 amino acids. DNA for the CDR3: TGCGCCAGCAGCGCGGACAGGGTCCAAGAGACCCAGTACTTC. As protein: CASSADRVQETQYF.

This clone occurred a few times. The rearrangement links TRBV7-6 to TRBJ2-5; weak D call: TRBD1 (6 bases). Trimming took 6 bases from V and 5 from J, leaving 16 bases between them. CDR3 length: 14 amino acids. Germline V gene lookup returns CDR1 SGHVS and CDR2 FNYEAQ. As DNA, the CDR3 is TGTGCCAGCAGGCAAGGGGGTGCGGAGGAGACCCAGTACTTC. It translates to CASRQGGAEETQYF.

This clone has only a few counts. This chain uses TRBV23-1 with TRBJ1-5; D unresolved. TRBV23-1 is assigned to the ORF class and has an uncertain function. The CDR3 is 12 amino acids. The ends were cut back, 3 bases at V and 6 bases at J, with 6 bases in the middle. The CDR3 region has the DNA TGCGCCAGCAGTCATTTGGCTCAGCCCCAGCATTTT. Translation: CASSHLAQPQHF.

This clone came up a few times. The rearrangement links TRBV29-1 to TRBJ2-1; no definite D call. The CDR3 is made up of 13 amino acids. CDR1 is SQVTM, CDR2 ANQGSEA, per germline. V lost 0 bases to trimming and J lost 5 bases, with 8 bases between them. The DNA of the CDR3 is TGCAGCGTTGAAGATAGGGTCCACAATGAGCAGTTCTTC. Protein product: CSVEDRVHNEQFF.

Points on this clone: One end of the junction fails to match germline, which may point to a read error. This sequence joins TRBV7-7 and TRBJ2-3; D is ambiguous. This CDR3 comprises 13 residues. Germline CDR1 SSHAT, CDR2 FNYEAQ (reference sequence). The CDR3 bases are TGTGCTAGCAGCTTAGGTGGCACAGATACGCAGTATTTT. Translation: CASSLGGTDTQYF. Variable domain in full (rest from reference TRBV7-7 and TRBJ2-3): GAGVSQSPRYKVTKRGQDVTLRCDPISSHATLYWYQQALGQGPEFLTYFNYEAQPDKSGLPSDRFSAERPEGSISTLTIQRTEQRDSAMYRCASSLGGTDTQYFGPGTRLTVL.

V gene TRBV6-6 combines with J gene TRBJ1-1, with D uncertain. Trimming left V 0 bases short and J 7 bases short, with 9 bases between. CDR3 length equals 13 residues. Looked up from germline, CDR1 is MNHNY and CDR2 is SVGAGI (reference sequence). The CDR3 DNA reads TGTGCCAGCAGTTACTCGAGGGATTTTGAAGCTTTCTTT. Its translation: CASSYSRDFEAFF.

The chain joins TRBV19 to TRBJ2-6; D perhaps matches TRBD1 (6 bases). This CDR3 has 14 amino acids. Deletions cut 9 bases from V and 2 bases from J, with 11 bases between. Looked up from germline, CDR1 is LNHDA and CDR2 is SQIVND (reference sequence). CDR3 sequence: CASRQDPGANVLTF. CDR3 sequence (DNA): TGTGCCAGCCGACAGGATCCTGGGGCCAACGTCCTGACTTTC.

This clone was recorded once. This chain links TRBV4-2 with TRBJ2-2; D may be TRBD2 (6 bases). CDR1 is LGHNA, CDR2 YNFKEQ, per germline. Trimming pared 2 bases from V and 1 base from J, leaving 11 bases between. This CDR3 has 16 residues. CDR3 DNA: TGTGCCAGCAGCCAAACATCCGGGAGGAACACCGGGGAGCTGTTTTTT. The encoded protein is CASSQTSGRNTGELFF.

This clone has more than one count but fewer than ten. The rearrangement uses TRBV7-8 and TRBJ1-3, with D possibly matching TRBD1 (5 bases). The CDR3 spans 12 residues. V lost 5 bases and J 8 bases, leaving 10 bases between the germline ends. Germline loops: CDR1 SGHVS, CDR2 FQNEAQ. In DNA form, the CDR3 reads TGTGCCAGCAGCCGAGGGGATGACACCATATATTTT. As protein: CASSRGDDTIYF.

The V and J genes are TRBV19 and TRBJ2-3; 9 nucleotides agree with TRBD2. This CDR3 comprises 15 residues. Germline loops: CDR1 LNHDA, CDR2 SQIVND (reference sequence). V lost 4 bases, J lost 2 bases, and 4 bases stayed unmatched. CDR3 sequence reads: CASSTLAGFTDTQYF. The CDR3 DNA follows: TGTGCCAGTAGTACCCTAGCGGGATTCACAGATACGCAGTATTTT.

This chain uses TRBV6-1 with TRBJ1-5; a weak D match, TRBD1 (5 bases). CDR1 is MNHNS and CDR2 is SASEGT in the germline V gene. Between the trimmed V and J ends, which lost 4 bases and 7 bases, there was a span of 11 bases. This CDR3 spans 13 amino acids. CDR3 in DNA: TGTGCCAGCAGTGGAGGGGCCGGGCAGCCCCAGCATTTT. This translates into CASSGGAGQPQHF.

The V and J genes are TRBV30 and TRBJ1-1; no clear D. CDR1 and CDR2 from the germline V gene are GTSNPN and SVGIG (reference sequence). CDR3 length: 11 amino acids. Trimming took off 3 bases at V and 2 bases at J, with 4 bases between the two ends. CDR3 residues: CAWRANTEAFF. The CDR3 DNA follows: TGTGCCTGGAGGGCCAACACTGAAGCTTTCTTT.

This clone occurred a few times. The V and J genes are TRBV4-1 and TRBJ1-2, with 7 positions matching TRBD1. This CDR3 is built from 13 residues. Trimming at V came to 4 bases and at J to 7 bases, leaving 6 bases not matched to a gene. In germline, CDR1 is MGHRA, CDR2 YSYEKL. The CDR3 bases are TGCGCCAGCAGCCCCCGGGACAGAGTTGGCTACACCTTC. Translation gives CASSPRDRVGYTF.

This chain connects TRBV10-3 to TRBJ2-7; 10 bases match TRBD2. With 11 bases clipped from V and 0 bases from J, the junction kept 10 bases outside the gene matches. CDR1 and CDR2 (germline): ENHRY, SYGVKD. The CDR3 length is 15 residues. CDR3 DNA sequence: TGTGCCGCCCGGGGAACTAGCGGGAACTCCTACGAGCAGTACTTC. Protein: CAARGTSGNSYEQYF.

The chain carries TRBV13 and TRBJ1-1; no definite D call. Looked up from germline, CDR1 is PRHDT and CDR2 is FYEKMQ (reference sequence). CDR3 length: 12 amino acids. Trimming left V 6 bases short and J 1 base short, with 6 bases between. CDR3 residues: CASRFRNTEAFF. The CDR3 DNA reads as TGTGCCAGCAGGTTCAGGAACACTGAAGCTTTCTTT. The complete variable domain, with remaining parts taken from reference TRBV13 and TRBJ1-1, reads AAGVIQSPRHLIKEKRETATLKCYPIPRHDTVYWYQQGPGQDPQFLISFYEKMQSDKGSIPDRFSAQQFSDYHSELNMSSLELGDSALYFCASRFRNTEAFFGQGTRLTVV.

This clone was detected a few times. The DNA of the CDR3 is TGTGCCATCCGCAGAGTTAACTATGGCTACACCTTC. As protein: CAIRRVNYGYTF. This chain connects TRBV7-9 to TRBJ1-2, with D unresolved. The CDR3 sequence is 12 residues long. Trimming cost V 10 bases and J 1 base, with 10 bases left between them. Germline V gene data show CDR1 as SEHNR and CDR2 as FQNEAQ (reference sequence).

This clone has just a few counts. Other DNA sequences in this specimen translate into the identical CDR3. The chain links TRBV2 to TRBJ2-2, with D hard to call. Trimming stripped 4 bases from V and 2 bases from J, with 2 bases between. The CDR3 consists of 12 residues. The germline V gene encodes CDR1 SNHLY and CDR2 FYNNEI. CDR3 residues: CASSGNTGELFF. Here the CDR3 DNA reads TGTGCCAGCAGTGGAAACACCGGGGAGCTGTTTTTT.